This TCR beta chain appears in the sequencing data of a study of blood T cells in healthy people across ages. Overall study: Capturing about one barcoded beta molecule per two T cells was achieved by template switching.

CDR3 size: 17 residues. Per the germline V gene, CDR1 is SGHRS and CDR2 is YFSETQ. Study-wide points: Strong correlation was found linking TCR beta diversity to naive T cell percentage.

It was approximately 10 milliliters of peripheral blood that were drawn from each donor. Turning to this clonotype: Its specificity is unknown. One junction end does not reproduce the germline sequence, and a read error may be involved.

Combining a sample-barcoded 5' primer with a J-beta primer mix, a second PCR ran for 7 to 11 cycles. Via MiXCR, TCRdb re-called the 5' RACE reads, giving one row per CDR3 protein. The profile shows 2 million or so distinct CDR3 sequences, about 50% of them singletons. This TCR derives from a woman between 40 and 55 years old in good health. The sequencing input was blood. This sequence joins TRBV5-1 and TRBJ2-5; 8 bases agree with TRBD1. CDR3 sequence reads: CASSLAPYRGAQETRYF. The CDR3 nucleotides read TGCGCCAGCAGCTTGGCACCTTACAGGGGGGCACAAGAGACCCGGTACTTC.